Listed below are T cell receptor beta chains from one sample, sequenced in a study of control samples from healthy donors and cancer patients. The method was immunoSEQ multiplex PCR; TCRdb's version includes in-frame clones alone and lacks a portion of them. The table lists about 45,000 clones, more than 65% of them singletons, with approximately 17% in the top ten. Source material: formalin-fixed, paraffin-embedded tissue. These receptors were collected from a male donor with melanoma. CDR3s include the opening cysteine and the closing phenylalanine or tryptophan. A D gene is named only where the DNA matches it firmly. Expanded clones get a size class; other rows say once, few or many, or leave the size out.

cdr3_nt: TGTGCCAGCAGCTTCGGGACTAGCATCACCGGGGAGCTGTTTTTT
cdr3_aa: CASSFGTSITGELFF
v_call: TRBV11-2
d_call: TRBD2
clone_size: NA
j_call: TRBJ2-2

cdr3_nt: TGTGCCAGCAGTGAATTCATCGGGCCAGCTTCACCCCTCCACTTT
cdr3_aa: CASSEFIGPASPLHF
v_call: TRBV2
d_call: NA
clone_size: NA
j_call: TRBJ1-6

cdr3_nt: TGTGCCAGCAGCTTGAGCGGGAGTCTGGCCAAAAACATTCAGTACTTC
cdr3_aa: CASSLSGSLAKNIQYF
v_call: TRBV7-9
d_call: TRBD2
clone_size: NA
j_call: TRBJ2-4

cdr3_nt: TGCGCCAGCAGCCGCACCGGGGACACAATCTCTGGGGCCAACGTCCTGACTTTC
cdr3_aa: CASSRTGDTISGANVLTF
v_call: TRBV5-1
d_call: NA
clone_size: NA
j_call: TRBJ2-6

cdr3_nt: TGTGCCAGCAGTTACCTACAGGGGAACACTGAAGCTTTCTTT
cdr3_aa: CASSYLQGNTEAFF
v_call: TRBV6-5
d_call: NA
clone_size: NA
j_call: TRBJ1-1

cdr3_nt: TGTGCCAGCAGCTTAGGTGGTTCTGGGTCGGCTAGCTATGGCTACACCTTC
cdr3_aa: CASSLGGSGSASYGYTF
v_call: TRBV7-2
d_call: NA
clone_size: many
j_call: TRBJ1-2

cdr3_nt: TGTGCCAGCAGCTTGGCCCCCAAAGAGACCCAGTACTTC
cdr3_aa: CASSLAPKETQYF
v_call: TRBV7-2
d_call: NA
clone_size: NA
j_call: TRBJ2-5

cdr3_nt: TGTGCCAGCAGCAGCCGGGACAGGGATGGGGTGAGGTCCTACAATGAGCAGTTCTTC
cdr3_aa: CASSSRDRDGVRSYNEQFF
v_call: TRBV21-1
d_call: NA
clone_size: many
j_call: TRBJ2-1

cdr3_nt: TGTGCCAGTAGGTCAGAGGGGCCGTGGACTGAAGCTTTCTTT
cdr3_aa: CASRSEGPWTEAFF
v_call: TRBV19
d_call: NA
clone_size: few
j_call: TRBJ1-1

cdr3_nt: TGTGCCAGCAGTCCCAACGGACTAGCGGGGAACAATGAGCAGTTCTTC
cdr3_aa: CASSPNGLAGNNEQFF
v_call: TRBV2
d_call: TRBD2
clone_size: NA
j_call: TRBJ2-1

cdr3_nt: TGTGCCAGCAGCTTAGAGGGGGTAGAGACCCAGTACTTC
cdr3_aa: CASSLEGVETQYF
v_call: TRBV7-9
d_call: NA
clone_size: NA
j_call: TRBJ2-5

cdr3_nt: TGTGCCTGGTTAAAGAGACAGGAACACAACTATGGCTACACCTTC
cdr3_aa: CAWLKRQEHNYGYTF
v_call: TRBV30
d_call: NA
clone_size: few
j_call: TRBJ1-2

cdr3_nt: TGTGCCAGCAGTGTCGAGGGGGGAAATCAGCCCCAGCATTTT
cdr3_aa: CASSVEGGNQPQHF
v_call: TRBV2
d_call: NA
clone_size: NA
j_call: TRBJ1-5

cdr3_nt: TGCGCCAGCAGTTTTAGTAGCACAGATACGCAGTATTTT
cdr3_aa: CASSFSSTDTQYF
v_call: TRBV5-1
d_call: NA
clone_size: once
j_call: TRBJ2-3

cdr3_nt: TGTGCCAGCTCACCGGATCCGGGTCCCGGGGTTAGAGCCCTCCACTTT
cdr3_aa: CASSPDPGPGVRALHF
v_call: TRBV18
d_call: NA
clone_size: once
j_call: TRBJ1-6

cdr3_nt: TGTGCCTGGAGTAGATCAGGGAATTCACCCCTCCACTTT
cdr3_aa: CAWSRSGNSPLHF
v_call: TRBV30
d_call: NA
clone_size: NA
j_call: TRBJ1-6

cdr3_nt: TGTGCCAGCAGCTTAGAAGGGGCGGGAGGCTACGAGCAGTACTTT
cdr3_aa: CASSLEGAGGYEQYF
v_call: TRBV7-9
d_call: TRBD2
clone_size: NA
j_call: TRBJ2-7

cdr3_nt: TGTGCCAGTAGTATAGTTTTTTCGGATACGCAGTATTTT
cdr3_aa: CASSIVFSDTQYF
v_call: TRBV19
d_call: NA
clone_size: NA
j_call: TRBJ2-3